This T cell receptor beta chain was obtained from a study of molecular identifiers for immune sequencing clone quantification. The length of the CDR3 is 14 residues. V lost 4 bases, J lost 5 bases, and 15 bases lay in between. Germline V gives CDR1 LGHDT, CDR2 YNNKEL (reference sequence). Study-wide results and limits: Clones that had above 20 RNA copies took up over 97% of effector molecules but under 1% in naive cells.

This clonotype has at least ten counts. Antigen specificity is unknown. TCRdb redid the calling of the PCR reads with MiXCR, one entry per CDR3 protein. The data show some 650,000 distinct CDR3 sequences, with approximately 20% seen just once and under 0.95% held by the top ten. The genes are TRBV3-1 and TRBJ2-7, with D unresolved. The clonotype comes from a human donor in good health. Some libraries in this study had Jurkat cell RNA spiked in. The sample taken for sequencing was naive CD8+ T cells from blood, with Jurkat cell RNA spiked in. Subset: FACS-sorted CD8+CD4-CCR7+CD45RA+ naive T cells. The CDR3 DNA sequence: TGTGCCAGCAGCCCCGACTTGAGGCAGGACGAGCAGTACTTC. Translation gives CASSPDLRQDEQYF.